This passage covers 16 T cell receptor beta chains from one sample sequenced in a study of T-cell reconstitution after alpha-beta-depleted transplantation in children. Preparation of the TCRbeta library involved a method that used unique molecular identifiers. TCRdb recomputed calls from the PCR reads with MiXCR, one row per CDR3 protein. The table has 80,000 or so distinct CDR3 sequences, around 14% seen once; the top ten hold 25% to 35%. The sequencing used PBMCs, mostly from graft donor cells, collected 180 days after TCRalphabeta/CD19-depleted stem cell transplant. These receptors all come from a male patient aged 2-10 years who had a stem cell transplant for acute lymphoblastic leukemia, so the T cells may come from the graft donor.

CDR3 protein: CASSLVWVGDFNTEAFF. The CDR3 nucleotides read TGTGCCAGCAGCTTAGTGTGGGTAGGGGACTTTAACACTGAAGCTTTCTTT. The rearrangement joins TRBV7-8 to TRBJ1-1; D perhaps matches TRBD1 (5 bases). Germline V gene data show CDR1 as SGHVS and CDR2 as FQNEAQ. The V end lost 1 base, the J end lost 2 bases, and 17 bases lay between the germline ends. The CDR3 has 17 amino acids. Drawing the rest from reference TRBV7-8 and TRBJ1-1, the complete variable domain is GAGVSQSPRYKVAKRGQDVALRCDPISGHVSLFWYQQALGQGPEFLTYFQNEAQLDKSGLPSDRFFAERPEGSVSTLKIQRTQQEDSAVYLCASSLVWVGDFNTEAFFGQGTRLTVV.

This clonotype has a handful of counts. J is TRBJ2-1 and V is TRBV20-1; D uncertain. The germline gives CDR1 DFQATT, CDR2 SNEGSKA (reference sequence). The CDR3 consists of 16 residues. Trimming took off 0 bases at V and 1 base at J, with 13 bases between the two ends. In DNA, the CDR3 is TGCAGTGCTAGAGAGGTCCTGGTTGGGTCCTACAATGAGCAGTTCTTC. Amino acids: CSAREVLVGSYNEQFF.

This clonotype has more than one count but fewer than ten. CDR3 DNA: TGCGCCAGCAGCTTGGTCGGGGTGAGCTCCTACGAGCAGTACTTC. Amino acids: CASSLVGVSSYEQYF. The chain carries TRBV5-1 and TRBJ2-7; D possibly corresponds to TRBD2 (5 bases). The V end was cut by 0 bases, the J end by 0 bases, with 10 bases between. CDR1 and CDR2 (germline): SGHRS, YFSETQ. This CDR3 is built from 15 residues. The complete variable domain, with remaining parts taken from reference TRBV5-1 and TRBJ2-7, reads KAGVTQTPRYLIKTRGQQVTLSCSPISGHRSVSWYQQTPGQGLQFLFEYFSETQRNKGNFPGRFSGRQFSNSRSEMNVSTLELGDSALYLCASSLVGVSSYEQYFGPGTRLTVT.

The rearrangement links TRBV28 to TRBJ2-7; no clear D gene. Trimming left V 8 bases short and J 2 bases short, with 13 bases between. Per the germline V gene, CDR1 is MDHEN and CDR2 is SYDVKM. This CDR3 region has 13 residues. CDR3 DNA: TGTGCCAGCCCCTTCTTTTCGACCTACGAGCAGTACTTC. It yields the protein CASPFFSTYEQYF. The variable domain in full, with the rest retrieved from reference TRBV28 and TRBJ2-7, is DVKVTQSSRYLVKRTGEKVFLECVQDMDHENMFWYRQDPGLGLRLIYFSYDVKMKEKGDIPEGYSVSREKKERFSLILESASTNQTSMYLCASPFFSTYEQYFGPGTRLTVT.

This clonotype was seen a few times. V and J are TRBV20-1 and TRBJ2-1, with 12 bases fitting TRBD2. Germline trimming cut 4 bases from V and 4 bases from J; bases unmatched to any gene: 5. Germline V gives CDR1 DFQATT, CDR2 SNEGSKA (reference sequence). This CDR3 has 15 residues. The CDR3 region is CSATTSGRRYNEQFF. For the CDR3, the DNA is TGCAGTGCTACAACTAGCGGGAGGCGGTACAATGAGCAGTTCTTC.

This chain joins TRBV5-1 and TRBJ2-2; 9 bases are a match to TRBD1. Germline V gene data show CDR1 as SGHRS and CDR2 as YFSETQ. The J segment lost 5 bases and the V segment lost 4 bases, leaving 6 bases of the junction unmatched. The CDR3 runs 15 residues. The CDR3, as DNA: TGCGCCAGCAGCACCCCGGGACAGGGAACCGGGGAGCTGTTTTTT. Residues: CASSTPGQGTGELFF. The full variable domain, its missing parts supplied by reference TRBV5-1 and TRBJ2-2, is KAGVTQTPRYLIKTRGQQVTLSCSPISGHRSVSWYQQTPGQGLQFLFEYFSETQRNKGNFPGRFSGRQFSNSRSEMNVSTLELGDSALYLCASSTPGQGTGELFFGEGSRLTVL.

The rearrangement links TRBV2 to TRBJ2-7, with TRBD2 identical over 8 bases. V lost 6 bases, J lost 2 bases, and 3 bases stayed unmatched. The germline V gene has CDR1 SNHLY and CDR2 FYNNEI. The CDR3 has 13 amino acids. This CDR3 reads CASRLAGTYEQYF. The CDR3 nucleotides read TGTGCCAGCAGATTAGCGGGGACCTACGAGCAGTACTTC.

The V and J genes are TRBV7-2 and TRBJ2-3, with D perhaps given as TRBD1 or TRBD2 (5 bases each). The CDR3 is 15 residues long. CDR1 and CDR2 (germline): SGHTA, FQGNSA. Deletions cut 5 bases from V and 1 base from J, with 13 bases between. As DNA, the CDR3 is TGTGCCAGCAGCCCCTCGGGACGCCGCACAGATACGCAGTATTTT. Protein: CASSPSGRRTDTQYF.

In its sample, this clonotype was seen a few times. The chain joins TRBV15 to TRBJ2-2, with a weak D call TRBD2 (5 bases). Germline-derived CDR1 and CDR2 are LNHNV and YYDKDF (reference sequence). CDR3 length: 16 amino acids. With 1 base removed from V and 0 bases from J, the gap between germline ends came to 9 bases. DNA of the CDR3: TGTGCCACCAGCAGAGGTGGTAGCGCGAACACCGGGGAGCTGTTTTTT. It codes for CATSRGGSANTGELFF.

This clonotype turned up a few times. The rearrangement links TRBV7-2 to TRBJ1-2, with 7 nucleotides matching TRBD1. The V gene's germline CDR1 is SGHTA and CDR2 FQGNSA. The V gene end was trimmed by 5 bases and the J gene end by 3 bases; junction bases not matched to a gene: 9. The CDR3 covers 15 residues. The CDR3 DNA reads TGTGCCAGCAGCGTCCCCCGGACAGGACACTATGGCTACACCTTC. Protein: CASSVPRTGHYGYTF.

A word on this clonotype: Relative to the germline gene, one junction end is altered; a read error may explain this. The genes are TRBV7-9 and TRBJ2-3, with D unresolved. This CDR3 region has 14 residues. The germline CDR1 and CDR2 sequences are SEHNR and FQNEAQ (reference sequence). CDR3: CTSSLSFLTDTQYF. CDR3 bases: TGTACCAGCAGCTTATCCTTTCTCACAGATACGCAGTATTTT. Variable domain in full (rest from reference TRBV7-9 and TRBJ2-3): DTGVSQNPRHKITKRGQNVTFRCDPISEHNRLYWYRQTLGQGPEFLTYFQNEAQLEKSRLLSDRFSAERPKGSFSTLEIQRTEQGDSAMYLCTSSLSFLTDTQYFGPGTRLTVL.

The chain recombines TRBV4-3 with TRBJ2-1; TRBD2 is a possible D gene (6 bases). Germline V gives CDR1 LGHNA, CDR2 YSLEER. The germline V and J ends were trimmed by 1 base and 3 bases, with 10 bases remaining between them. The CDR3 has 15 amino acids. For the CDR3, the DNA is TGCGCCAGCAGCCAAGTTAGCGGAATCTACAATGAGCAGTTCTTC. This sequence encodes CASSQVSGIYNEQFF.

The chain carries TRBV12-3 or TRBV12-4 and TRBJ2-2; maybe TRBD2 (5 bases). V lost 6 bases and J 1 base, leaving 18 bases between the germline ends. The CDR3 runs 17 residues. The CDR3 DNA follows: TGTGCCAGCAGCCCAATAGCGTCCGCTATGAACACCGGGGAGCTGTTTTTT. The encoded protein is CASSPIASAMNTGELFF.

This clonotype was seen many times. V usage is TRBV7-2 and J usage is TRBJ1-5; no clear D. V dropped 0 bases and J dropped 9 bases, with 18 bases sitting between them. This CDR3 is built from 16 residues. The germline gives CDR1 SGHTA, CDR2 FQGNSA. CDR3 sequence reads: CASSLADWQFLSPQHF. In DNA, the CDR3 is TGTGCCAGCAGCTTAGCGGATTGGCAGTTCCTGTCGCCCCAGCATTTT.

The chain carries TRBV18 and TRBJ1-1; the D is unclear. The CDR3 extends over 14 amino acids. The V end was cut by 3 bases, the J end by 4 bases, with 12 bases between. Germline CDR1 is KGHSH and CDR2 is LQKENI. The CDR3: CASSPWGRITEAFF. CDR3 coding DNA: TGTGCCAGCTCACCGTGGGGAAGGATCACTGAAGCTTTCTTT.

This clonotype turned up a few times. The chain carries TRBV9 and TRBJ1-1, with D possibly TRBD1 on 5 matching bases. Trimming removed 2 bases from V and 1 base from J, with 9 bases in between. The length of the CDR3 is 14 residues. Germline V CDR1 and CDR2: SGDLS, YYNGEE. The DNA for the CDR3 is TGTGCCAGCAGCGTCCAGGGTAGGAACACTGAAGCTTTCTTT. Its translation: CASSVQGRNTEAFF.